A selection of T cell receptor beta chains follows, all from one sample in a study of CD8 T cells in ankylosing spondylitis. TCRdb used MiXCR to reprocess the 5' RACE reads, holding one entry per CDR3 protein. The sample holds about 300,000 distinct CDR3 sequences, around 21% seen once. The sample consisted of blood, either unsorted or a sorted T cell fraction (not recorded which). These receptor sequences come from a female donor with ankylosing spondylitis or in good health (not recorded which). Each CDR3 is given with its conserved first and last residue. A D gene is named only where the DNA matches it firmly. Clone size is not always given. Where it is, it says once, few, many or a class for expanded clones.

CDR3	DNA	J	size	V	D
CSVTGQGATNEKLFF	TGCAGCGTCACGGGACAGGGGGCGACTAATGAAAAACTGTTTTTT	TRBJ1-4	many	TRBV29-1	TRBD1
CASSPRPDSNQPQHF	TGTGCCAGCAGCCCTCGACCCGATAGCAATCAGCCCCAGCATTTT	TRBJ1-5	few	TRBV11-2	.
CSALPARGRAKNIQYF	TGCAGTGCCTTACCCGCTCGCGGGAGGGCCAAAAACATTCAGTACTTC	TRBJ2-4	few	TRBV20-1	TRBD2
CASSATGSGRAGETQYF	TGTGCCAGCAGCGCAACGGGTAGCGGGAGGGCCGGGGAGACCCAGTACTTC	TRBJ2-5	.	TRBV7-2	TRBD2
CASKLAGGGQETQYF	TGTGCCAGCAAACTAGCGGGAGGGGGCCAAGAGACCCAGTACTTC	TRBJ2-5	few	TRBV12-3/TRBV12-4	TRBD2
CASSVNPGSNTEAFF	TGTGCCAGCAGCGTAAACCCAGGATCGAACACTGAAGCTTTCTTT	TRBJ1-1	once	TRBV9	.
CASSLPRQGTNWYGYTF	TGTGCCAGCAGCTTACCTCGACAGGGGACGAATTGGTATGGCTACACCTTC	TRBJ1-2	.	TRBV7-6	TRBD1
CASSQAGLGDNEQFF	TGCGCCAGCAGCCAAGCGGGACTAGGGGACAATGAGCAGTTCTTC	TRBJ2-1	.	TRBV4-1	TRBD2
CASGTSGRYNEQFF	TGTGCCAGCGGAACTAGCGGGAGATACAATGAGCAGTTCTTC	TRBJ2-1	many	TRBV7-2	TRBD2
CASSFSQRGYTF	TGTGCCAGCAGTTTTTCCCAGAGGGGCTACACCTTC	TRBJ1-2	.	TRBV12-3/TRBV12-4	.
CASSPRTSGRTGKQFF	TGTGCCAGCAGCCCCCGGACTAGCGGGAGGACTGGCAAGCAGTTCTTC	TRBJ2-1	few	TRBV9	TRBD2
CSALGPSAGVRNEQFF	TGCAGTGCTCTGGGTCCCTCAGCGGGAGTTCGCAATGAGCAGTTCTTC	TRBJ2-1	few	TRBV20-1	TRBD2
CACSLAGRTDTQYF	TGTGCCTGTTCACTAGCGGGGCGCACAGATACGCAGTATTTT	TRBJ2-3	.	TRBV30	TRBD2
CASRQGIDHEQFF	TGCGCCAGCAGACAGGGGATCGACCATGAGCAGTTCTTC	TRBJ2-1	few	TRBV5-1	TRBD1
CASSYFDGNTEAFF	TGTGCCAGCAGTTACTTTGACGGGAACACTGAAGCTTTCTTT	TRBJ1-1	many	TRBV6-5	.
CSAPSETVSTDTQYF	TGCAGTGCTCCTAGCGAGACCGTAAGCACAGATACGCAGTATTTT	TRBJ2-3	few	TRBV20-1	.
CATHGGPYNEQFF	TGTGCCACCCATGGGGGACCTTACAATGAGCAGTTCTTC	TRBJ2-1	few	TRBV12-3/TRBV12-4	.
CASSPDWGAGYTF	TGTGCCAGCAGCCCGGATTGGGGTGCCGGCTACACCTTC	TRBJ1-2	few	TRBV7-2	.
CASSDSPSGTYNEQFF	TGTGCCAGCAGTGACTCGCCTAGCGGAACCTACAATGAGCAGTTCTTC	TRBJ2-1	many	TRBV6-4	TRBD2
CASRDTMNTEAFF	TGTGCCAGCAGGGATACCATGAACACTGAAGCTTTCTTT	TRBJ1-1	.	TRBV6-2/TRBV6-3	.
CASSAARGLNEQFF	TGTGCCAGCAGTGCAGCCCGAGGGCTCAATGAGCAGTTCTTC	TRBJ2-1	.	TRBV2	.
CSARQGARTDTQYF	TGCAGTGCTAGGCAGGGGGCAAGAACAGATACGCAGTATTTT	TRBJ2-3	.	TRBV20-1	TRBD1
CASSRDREYGYTF	TGTGCCAGCAGCCGGGACAGGGAGTATGGCTACACCTTC	TRBJ1-2	few	TRBV12-3/TRBV12-4	TRBD1
CASSLTDGDSPLHF	TGTGCCAGCAGCTTGACAGATGGGGATTCACCCCTCCACTTT	TRBJ1-6	few	TRBV7-9	.
CSARVGATTYYEQYF	TGCAGTGCTAGAGTAGGAGCAACGACATACTACGAGCAGTACTTC	TRBJ2-7	few	TRBV20-1	.
CASSLGGTSGAYEQYF	TGTGCCAGCAGCTTAGGTGGGACTAGCGGGGCTTACGAGCAGTACTTC	TRBJ2-7	few	TRBV7-2	TRBD2
CASSYSVNEQFF	TGTGCCAGCAGCTACTCCGTCAATGAGCAGTTCTTC	TRBJ2-1	few	TRBV7-2	.
CASSFLAFQNEQLF	TGTGCCAGCAGCTTCCTAGCGTTTCAGAATGAGCAGTTATTC	TRBJ2-1	.	TRBV7-9	.
CASSLLGGSEQETQYF	TGTGCCAGCAGCTTATTAGGTGGGTCGGAGCAAGAGACCCAGTACTTC	TRBJ2-5	.	TRBV7-9	.
CASSPSGTNFYEQYF	TGTGCCAGCAGTCCATCCGGGACAAATTTCTACGAGCAGTACTTC	TRBJ2-7	.	TRBV12-3/TRBV12-4	.
CASSETPLAGTDTQYF	TGTGCCAGCAGTGAGACCCCACTAGCGGGCACAGATACGCAGTATTTT	TRBJ2-3	few	TRBV6-1	TRBD2
CSARRREGPADTQYF	TGCAGTGCCAGGAGGCGGGAGGGCCCCGCAGATACGCAGTATTTT	TRBJ2-3	few	TRBV20-1	TRBD2
CATRDRVVTGELFF	TGCGCCACTAGGGACAGGGTGGTCACCGGGGAGCTGTTTTTT	TRBJ2-2	few	TRBV10-2	TRBD1